The rows below give T cell receptor beta chains drawn from one sample of a study of blood T cell repertoires in COVID-19. Profiling relied on immunoSEQ multiplex PCR, and the TCRdb table lists in-frame clones only, not all of them. The sample lists some 44,000 clones, almost 85% occurring once. Sequenced material: peripheral blood. The source is an older woman with acute or convalescent COVID-19. CDR3s include the opening cysteine and the closing phenylalanine or tryptophan. D genes are given only for firm matches. Expanded clones get a size class; other rows say once, few or many, or leave the size out.

abundance: .
v_gene: TRBV4-2
j_gene: TRBJ2-3
d_gene: TRBD2
CDR3aa: CASSQDLTGGAVDTQYF
CDR3nt: TGTGCCAGCAGCCAAGATTTAACGGGGGGGGCGGTAGATACGCAGTATTTT

abundance: .
v_gene: TRBV7-2
j_gene: TRBJ2-5
d_gene: TRBD2
CDR3aa: CASSLTSGGMGETQYF
CDR3nt: TGTGCCAGCAGCTTGACTAGCGGGGGGATGGGAGAGACCCAGTACTTC

abundance: few
v_gene: TRBV7-2
j_gene: TRBJ1-5
d_gene: .
CDR3aa: CASSLSRTGRGQPQHF
CDR3nt: TGTGCCAGCAGCTTGAGCCGGACGGGCAGGGGTCAGCCCCAGCATTTT

abundance: .
v_gene: TRBV6-6
j_gene: TRBJ2-7
d_gene: TRBD1
CDR3aa: CASSYSGTAIEQYF
CDR3nt: TGTGCCAGCAGTTACTCAGGGACAGCGATCGAGCAGTACTTC

abundance: .
v_gene: TRBV7-2
j_gene: TRBJ1-5
d_gene: TRBD1
CDR3aa: CASSLEGTVSNQPQHF
CDR3nt: TGTGCCAGCAGCTTAGAGGGGACAGTTAGCAATCAGCCCCAGCATTTT

abundance: .
v_gene: TRBV27
j_gene: TRBJ2-7
d_gene: .
CDR3aa: CASSLSSRTEPFYEQYF
CDR3nt: TGTGCCAGCAGTTTATCCTCTCGGACAGAACCTTTCTACGAGCAGTACTTC

abundance: few
v_gene: TRBV7-2
j_gene: TRBJ1-3
d_gene: TRBD1
CDR3aa: CASSSGQPGNTIYF
CDR3nt: TGTGCCAGCAGCTCGGGACAGCCTGGAAACACCATATATTTT

abundance: .
v_gene: TRBV13
j_gene: TRBJ2-3
d_gene: TRBD2
CDR3aa: CASTLSTGGSLDTQYF
CDR3nt: TGTGCCAGCACCCTTAGTACGGGGGGGAGTTTAGATACGCAGTATTTT

abundance: .
v_gene: TRBV5-6
j_gene: TRBJ2-1
d_gene: .
CDR3aa: CASSLTGLVEQFF
CDR3nt: TGTGCCAGCAGCTTAACAGGGTTGGTTGAGCAGTTCTTC

abundance: few
v_gene: TRBV7-2
j_gene: TRBJ1-5
d_gene: .
CDR3aa: CASSLEYSNQPQHF
CDR3nt: TGTGCCAGCAGCTTAGAATATAGCAATCAGCCCCAGCATTTT

abundance: once
v_gene: TRBV6-5
j_gene: TRBJ1-4
d_gene: .
CDR3aa: CASGQRHSMEKLFF
CDR3nt: TGTGCCAGCGGACAGAGACACAGTATGGAAAAACTGTTTTTT

abundance: .
v_gene: TRBV7-8
j_gene: TRBJ2-2
d_gene: TRBD1
CDR3aa: CASSFLDRRSTGELFF
CDR3nt: TGTGCCAGCAGCTTTCTGGACAGGAGGTCCACCGGGGAGCTGTTTTTT

abundance: .
v_gene: TRBV24-1
j_gene: TRBJ1-1
d_gene: TRBD1
CDR3aa: CATSDGDRWAFF
CDR3nt: TGTGCCACCAGTGATGGGGACAGATGGGCTTTCTTT

abundance: .
v_gene: TRBV18
j_gene: TRBJ1-5
d_gene: .
CDR3aa: CASSTGQGNQPQHF
CDR3nt: TGTGCCAGCTCAACAGGGCAGGGCAATCAGCCCCAGCATTTT

abundance: .
v_gene: TRBV2
j_gene: TRBJ2-2
d_gene: TRBD1
CDR3aa: CASIRQGETATNTGELFF
CDR3nt: TGTGCCAGCATCCGACAGGGGGAGACGGCAACGAACACCGGGGAGCTGTTTTTT

abundance: .
v_gene: TRBV9
j_gene: TRBJ2-5
d_gene: TRBD2
CDR3aa: CASSVDPRGGLETQYF
CDR3nt: TGTGCCAGCAGCGTAGATCCGCGGGGGGGCCTCGAGACCCAGTACTTC

abundance: .
v_gene: TRBV5-5
j_gene: TRBJ1-6
d_gene: .
CDR3aa: CASSLEGSHNSPLHF
CDR3nt: TGTGCCAGCAGCTTGGAGGGGTCCCATAATTCACCCCTCCACTTT